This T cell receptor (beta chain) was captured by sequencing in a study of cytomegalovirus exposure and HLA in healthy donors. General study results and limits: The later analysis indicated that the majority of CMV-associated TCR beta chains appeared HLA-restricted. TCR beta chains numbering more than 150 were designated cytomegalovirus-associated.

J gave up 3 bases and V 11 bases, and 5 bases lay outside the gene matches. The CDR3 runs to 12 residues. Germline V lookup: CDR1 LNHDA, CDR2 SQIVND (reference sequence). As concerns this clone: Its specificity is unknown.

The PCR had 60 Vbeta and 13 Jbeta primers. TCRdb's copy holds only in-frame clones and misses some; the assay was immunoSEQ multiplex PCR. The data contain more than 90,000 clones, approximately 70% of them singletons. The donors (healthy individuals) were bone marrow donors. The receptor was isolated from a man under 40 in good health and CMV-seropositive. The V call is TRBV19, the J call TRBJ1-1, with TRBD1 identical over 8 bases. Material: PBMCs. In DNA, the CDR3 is TGTGCCGTTCGGACAGGGCACACTGAAGCTTTCTTT. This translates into CAVRTGHTEAFF.